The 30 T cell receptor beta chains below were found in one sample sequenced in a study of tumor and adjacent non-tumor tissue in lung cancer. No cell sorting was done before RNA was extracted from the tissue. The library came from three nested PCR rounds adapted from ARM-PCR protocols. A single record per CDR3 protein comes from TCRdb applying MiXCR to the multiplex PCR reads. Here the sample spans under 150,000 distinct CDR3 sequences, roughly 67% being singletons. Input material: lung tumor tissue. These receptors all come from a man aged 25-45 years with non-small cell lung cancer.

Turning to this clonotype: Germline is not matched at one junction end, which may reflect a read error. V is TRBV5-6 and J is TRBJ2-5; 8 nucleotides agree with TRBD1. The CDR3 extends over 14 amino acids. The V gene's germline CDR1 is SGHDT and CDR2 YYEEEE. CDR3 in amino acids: CARSRTGGGEAQYF. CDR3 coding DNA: TGTGCCAGGAGCCGAACAGGGGGAGGAGAGGCCCAGTACTTC.

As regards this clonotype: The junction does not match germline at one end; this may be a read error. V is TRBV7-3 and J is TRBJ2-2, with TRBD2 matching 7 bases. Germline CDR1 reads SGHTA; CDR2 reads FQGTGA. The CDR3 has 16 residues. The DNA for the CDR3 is TGTGCCAGCAGCTCCCTAGCGGCCGATAACACCGGGGAGCTGTTCTTT. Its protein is CASSSLAADNTGELFF.

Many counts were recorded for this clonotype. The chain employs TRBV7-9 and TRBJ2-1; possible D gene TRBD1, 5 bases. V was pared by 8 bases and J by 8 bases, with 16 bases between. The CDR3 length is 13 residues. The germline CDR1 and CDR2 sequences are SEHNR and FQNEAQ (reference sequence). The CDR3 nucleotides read TGTGCCAGCGCCTGGGGCCCCACGGATGAGCAGTTCTTC. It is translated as CASAWGPTDEQFF.

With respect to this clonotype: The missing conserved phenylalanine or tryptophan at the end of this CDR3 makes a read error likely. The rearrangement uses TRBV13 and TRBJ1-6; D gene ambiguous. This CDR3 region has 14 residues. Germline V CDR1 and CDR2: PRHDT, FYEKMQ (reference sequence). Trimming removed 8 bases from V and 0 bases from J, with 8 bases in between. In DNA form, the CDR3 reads TGTGCCAGCGCCAAGGGCTCCTATAATTCACCCCTCCACATT. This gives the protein CASAKGSYNSPLHI.

CDR3: CASSLGHNNEKLFF. Written as DNA, the CDR3 is TGTGCCAGCAGCCTGGGACATAATAATGAAAAACTGTTTTTT. V and J are TRBV6-5 and TRBJ1-4; a possible D gene is TRBD1 (6 bases). CDR1 and CDR2 from the germline V gene are MNHEY and SVGAGI. The CDR3 is 14 amino acids. Trimming shortened V by 6 bases and J by 4 bases, and 12 bases separated the two germline ends.

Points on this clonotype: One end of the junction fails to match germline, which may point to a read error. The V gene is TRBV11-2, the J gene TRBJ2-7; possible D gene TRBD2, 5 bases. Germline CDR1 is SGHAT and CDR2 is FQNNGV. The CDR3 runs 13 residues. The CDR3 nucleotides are TGTGCCAGCAGCTTAAACCCGGGATCCGAGCGGTACTTC. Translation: CASSLNPGSERYF.

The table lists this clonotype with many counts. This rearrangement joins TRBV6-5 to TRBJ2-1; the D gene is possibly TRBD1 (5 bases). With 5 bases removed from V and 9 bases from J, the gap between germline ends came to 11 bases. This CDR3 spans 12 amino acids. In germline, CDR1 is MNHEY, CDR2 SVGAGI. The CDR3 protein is CASSTPGSEQFF. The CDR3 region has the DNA TGTGCCAGCAGTACCCCAGGGTCTGAGCAGTTCTTC.

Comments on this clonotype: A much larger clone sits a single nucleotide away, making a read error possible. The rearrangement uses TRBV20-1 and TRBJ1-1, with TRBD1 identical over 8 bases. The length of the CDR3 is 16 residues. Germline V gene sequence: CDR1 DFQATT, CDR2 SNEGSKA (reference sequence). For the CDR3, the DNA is TGCAGTGCTAGAGCGGGACAGGTGATCATGAACATTGAAGCTTTCTTT. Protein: CSARAGQVIMNIEAFF.

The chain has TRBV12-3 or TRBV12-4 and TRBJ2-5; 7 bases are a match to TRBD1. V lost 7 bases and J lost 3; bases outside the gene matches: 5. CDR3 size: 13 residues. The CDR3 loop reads CASILTGKETQYF. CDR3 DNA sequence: TGTGCCAGCATTCTGACAGGGAAAGAGACCCAGTACTTC.

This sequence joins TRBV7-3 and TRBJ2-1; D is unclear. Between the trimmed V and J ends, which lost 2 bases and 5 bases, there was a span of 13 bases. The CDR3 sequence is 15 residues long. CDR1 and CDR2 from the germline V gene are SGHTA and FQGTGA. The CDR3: CASSLWDSPDNEQFF. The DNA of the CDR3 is TGTGCCAGCAGCTTATGGGATTCCCCAGACAATGAGCAGTTCTTC.

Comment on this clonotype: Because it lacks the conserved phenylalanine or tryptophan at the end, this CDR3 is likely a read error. CDR3 nucleotide sequence: TGTGCCAGTAGTTTCTACGTCGGTGGGGAGCAGTACCTC. Protein: CASSFYVGGEQYL. The chain joins TRBV12-3 or TRBV12-4 to TRBJ2-7; no reliable D call. CDR3 length equals 13 residues.

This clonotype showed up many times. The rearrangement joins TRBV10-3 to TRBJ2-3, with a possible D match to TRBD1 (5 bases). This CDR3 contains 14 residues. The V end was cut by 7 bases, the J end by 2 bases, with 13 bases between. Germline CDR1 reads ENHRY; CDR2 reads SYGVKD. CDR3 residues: CAIKPQGTTDTQYF. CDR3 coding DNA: TGTGCCATCAAACCTCAGGGTACCACAGATACGCAGTATTTT.

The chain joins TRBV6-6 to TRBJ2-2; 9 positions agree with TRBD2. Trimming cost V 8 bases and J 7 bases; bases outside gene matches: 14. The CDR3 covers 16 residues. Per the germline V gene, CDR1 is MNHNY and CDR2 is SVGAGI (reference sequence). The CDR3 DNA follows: TGTGCCAGCGCGGGTCGTCACGCGGGAGGGGGCGGGGAGCTGTTTTTT. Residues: CASAGRHAGGGGELFF.

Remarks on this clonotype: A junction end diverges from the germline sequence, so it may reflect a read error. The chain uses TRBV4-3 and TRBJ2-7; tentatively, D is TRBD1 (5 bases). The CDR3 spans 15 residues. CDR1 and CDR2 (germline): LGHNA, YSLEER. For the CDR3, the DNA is TGCGCCAGCCGCTTTTGGTTGCAGGGCTCCTACGAGCAGTATTTC. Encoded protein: CASRFWLQGSYEQYF.

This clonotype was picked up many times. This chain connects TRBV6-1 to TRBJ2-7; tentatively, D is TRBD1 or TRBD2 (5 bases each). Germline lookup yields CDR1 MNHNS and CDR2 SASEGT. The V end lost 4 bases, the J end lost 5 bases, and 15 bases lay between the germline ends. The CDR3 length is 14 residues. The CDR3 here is CASSVSGGRDEQYF. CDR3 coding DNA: TGTGCCAGCAGTGTTAGTGGGGGTCGGGACGAGCAGTACTTC.

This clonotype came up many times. The CDR3 sequence: CASSQDRGQDTGELFF. The DNA of the CDR3 is TGCGCCAGCAGCCAAGACAGGGGGCAGGACACCGGGGAGCTGTTTTTT. The chain is built from TRBV4-3 and TRBJ2-2; 8 bases are a match to TRBD1. The CDR3 has 16 residues. V shed 0 bases and J 3 bases; nucleotides not matched to a gene: 3. Germline V gene data show CDR1 as LGHNA and CDR2 as YSLEER.

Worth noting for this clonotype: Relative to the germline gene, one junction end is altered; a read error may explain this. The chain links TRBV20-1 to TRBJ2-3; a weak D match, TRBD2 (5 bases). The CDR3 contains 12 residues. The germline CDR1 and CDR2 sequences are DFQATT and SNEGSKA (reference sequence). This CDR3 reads CSAPPSTYTQYF. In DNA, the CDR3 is TGCAGTGCCCCACCTAGCACATATACGCAGTATTTT.

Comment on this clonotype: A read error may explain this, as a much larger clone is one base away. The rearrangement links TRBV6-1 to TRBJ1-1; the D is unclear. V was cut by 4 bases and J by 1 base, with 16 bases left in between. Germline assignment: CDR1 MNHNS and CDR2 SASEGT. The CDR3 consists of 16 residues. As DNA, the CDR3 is TGTGCCAGCAGTGCGAGAGGGAGGGTTGGGAACACTGAAGCTTTCTTT. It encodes CASSARGRVGNTEAFF.

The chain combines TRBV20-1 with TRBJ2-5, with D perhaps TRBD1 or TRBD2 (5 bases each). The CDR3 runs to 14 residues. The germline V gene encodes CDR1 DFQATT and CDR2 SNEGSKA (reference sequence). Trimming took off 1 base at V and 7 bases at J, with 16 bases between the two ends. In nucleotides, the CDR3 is TGCAGTGCTAGAGTGGGGCTAGCTACCGGGACCCAGTACTTC. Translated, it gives CSARVGLATGTQYF.

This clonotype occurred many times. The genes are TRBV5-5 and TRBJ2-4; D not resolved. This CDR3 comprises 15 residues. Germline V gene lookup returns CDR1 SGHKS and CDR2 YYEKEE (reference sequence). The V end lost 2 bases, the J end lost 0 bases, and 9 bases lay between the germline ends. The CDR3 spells CASSLGRLAKNIQYF. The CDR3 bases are TGTGCCAGCAGCTTAGGCAGACTAGCCAAAAACATTCAGTACTTC.

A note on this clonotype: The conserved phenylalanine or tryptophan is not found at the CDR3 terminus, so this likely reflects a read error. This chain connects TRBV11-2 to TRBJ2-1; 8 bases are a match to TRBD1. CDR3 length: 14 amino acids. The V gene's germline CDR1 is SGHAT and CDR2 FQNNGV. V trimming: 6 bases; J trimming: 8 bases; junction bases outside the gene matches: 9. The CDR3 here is CASRYVTGVDEQFL. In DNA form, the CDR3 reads TGTGCCAGCAGATACGTGACAGGGGTAGATGAGCAGTTCCTC.

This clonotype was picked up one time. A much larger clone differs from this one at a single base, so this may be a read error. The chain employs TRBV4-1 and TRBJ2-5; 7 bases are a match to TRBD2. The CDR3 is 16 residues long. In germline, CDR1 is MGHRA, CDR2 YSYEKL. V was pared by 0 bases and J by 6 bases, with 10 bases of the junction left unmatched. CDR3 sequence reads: CASSQDRTLGGKTQYF. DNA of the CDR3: TGCGCCAGCAGCCAAGATAGGACGCTGGGAGGGAAGACCCAGTACTTC.

This CDR3 reads CASSLFDRDQPQHF. DNA of the CDR3: TGTGCCAGCAGCTTATTTGACAGGGACCAGCCCCAGCATTTT. The rearrangement joins TRBV7-2 to TRBJ1-5; 7 bases line up with TRBD1. The CDR3 totals 14 residues. Per the germline V gene, CDR1 is SGHTA and CDR2 is FQGNSA. With V trimmed by 2 bases and J by 7 bases, 5 bases remained unmatched.

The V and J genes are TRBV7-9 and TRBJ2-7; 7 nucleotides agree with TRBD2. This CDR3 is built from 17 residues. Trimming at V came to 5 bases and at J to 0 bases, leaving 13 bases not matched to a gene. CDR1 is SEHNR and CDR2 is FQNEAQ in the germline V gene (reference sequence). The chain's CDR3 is CASSPLDGRGSSYEQYF. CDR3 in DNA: TGTGCCAGCAGCCCCCTCGACGGGCGGGGGAGCTCCTACGAGCAGTACTTC. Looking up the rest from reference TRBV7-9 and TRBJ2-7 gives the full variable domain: DTGVSQNPRHKITKRGQNVTFRCDPISEHNRLYWYRQTLGQGPEFLTYFQNEAQLEKSRLLSDRFSAERPKGSFSTLEIQRTEQGDSAMYLCASSPLDGRGSSYEQYFGPGTRLTVT.

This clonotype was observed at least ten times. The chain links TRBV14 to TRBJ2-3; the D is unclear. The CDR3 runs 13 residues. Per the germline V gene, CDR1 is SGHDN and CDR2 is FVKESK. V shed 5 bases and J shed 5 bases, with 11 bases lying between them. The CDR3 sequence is CASSATLVDTQYF. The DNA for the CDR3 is TGTGCCAGCAGCGCAACTCTAGTAGATACGCAGTATTTT.

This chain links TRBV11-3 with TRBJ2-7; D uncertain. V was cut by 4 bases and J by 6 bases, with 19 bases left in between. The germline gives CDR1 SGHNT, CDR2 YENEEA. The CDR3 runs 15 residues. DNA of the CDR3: TGTGCCAGCAGCTCTAGGTGGGCCTCCGACGGCGAGCAGTACTTC. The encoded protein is CASSSRWASDGEQYF.

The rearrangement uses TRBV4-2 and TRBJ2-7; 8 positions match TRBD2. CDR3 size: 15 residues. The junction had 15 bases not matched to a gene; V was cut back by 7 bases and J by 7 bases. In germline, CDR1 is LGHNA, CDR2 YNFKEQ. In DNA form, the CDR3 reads TGTGCCAGCATCCTAGTGGGACTAGGGGTCCGGGAGCAGTACTTC. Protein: CASILVGLGVREQYF.

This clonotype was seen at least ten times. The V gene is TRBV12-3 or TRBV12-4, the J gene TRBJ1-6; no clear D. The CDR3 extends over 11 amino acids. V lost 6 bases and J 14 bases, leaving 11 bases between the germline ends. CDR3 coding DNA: TGTGCCAGCAGAGGATTCGGGACCCTCCACTTT. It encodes CASRGFGTLHF.

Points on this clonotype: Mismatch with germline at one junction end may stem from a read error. The CDR3 nucleotides are TGTGCCAACAGCTTAGCCGCCGCTGCCTACGAGCAGTACTTC. Translated, it gives CANSLAAAAYEQYF. The chain has TRBV7-2 and TRBJ2-7; D gene ambiguous. Germline V lookup: CDR1 SGHTA, CDR2 FQGNSA. The CDR3 runs 14 residues.

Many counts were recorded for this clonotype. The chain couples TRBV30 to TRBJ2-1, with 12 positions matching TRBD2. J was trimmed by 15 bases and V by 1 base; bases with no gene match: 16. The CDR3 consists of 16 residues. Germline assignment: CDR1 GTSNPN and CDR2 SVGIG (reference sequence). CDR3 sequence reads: CAWSAGRPTSGRFLFF. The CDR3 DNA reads TGTGCCTGGAGTGCGGGCAGGCCGACTAGCGGGAGATTTTTGTTCTTC.